This T cell receptor beta chain was recorded in a study of T cell responses to AZD1222 COVID-19 vaccine. This CDR3 is built from 13 residues. V lost 8 bases and J 5 bases, leaving 14 bases between the germline ends. The germline V gene has CDR1 MNHEY and CDR2 SVGAGI. On this clone itself: Its specificity is not known.

Measured with immunoSEQ multiplex PCR; TCRdb has only the in-frame clones, and not every one. The data show 150,000 to 200,000 clones, with just under 90% seen just once and under 6.5% held by the top ten. General study findings and limits: Only six people who got AZD1222 tested seropositive at baseline. Regions left unmutated in variants are reportedly the target of nearly half of spike-specific TCRs. Recipients of two AZD1222 doses showed rising Spike-specific TCR breadth and depth. White British ancestry dominated among donors, who included more females, and clonal diversity was possibly underestimated.

The sequence was obtained from an adult in good health. Here the sequenced sample was peripheral blood, taken on day 0 of AZD1222 vaccination. The rearrangement uses TRBV6-5 and TRBJ2-3, with D perhaps TRBD2 (6 bases). The chain's CDR3 is CASQTRRGDTQYF. In nucleotides, the CDR3 is TGTGCCAGCCAGACAAGGCGGGGAGATACGCAGTATTTT.